The 12 T cell receptor beta chains in this list originate from one sample, sequenced in a study of blood T cell repertoires in COVID-19. Repertoires were generated with immunoSEQ multiplex PCR, while TCRdb's copy carries only in-frame clones and drops some. The sample has 150,000 to 200,000 clones, 65% to 85% seen once. Sequenced material: peripheral blood. The source of these receptors is an elderly woman with active or convalescent COVID-19.

The V gene is TRBV10-3, the J gene TRBJ1-4, with 10 nucleotides matching TRBD1. The trim removed 3 bases at V and 8 bases at J, leaving 9 bases unmatched. The CDR3 contains 16 residues. Germline V lookup: CDR1 ENHRY, CDR2 SYGVKD. CDR3 in amino acids: CAISELAGTGDEKLFF. The CDR3 nucleotides are TGTGCCATCAGTGAACTAGCCGGGACAGGGGACGAAAAACTGTTTTTT.

This clone was seen only a few times. The rearrangement uses TRBV5-6 and TRBJ1-5; 7 bases are a match to TRBD1. The CDR3 consists of 14 residues. Germline V lookup: CDR1 SGHDT, CDR2 YYEEEE. V lost 1 base to trimming and J lost 7 bases; unmatched junction nucleotides: 5. The CDR3 loop is CASSLKGGGQPQHF. The CDR3 DNA reads as TGTGCCAGCAGCTTGAAAGGGGGCGGGCAGCCCCAGCATTTT.

The V gene is TRBV6-5, the J gene TRBJ2-3; 11 bases are a match to TRBD1. The germline gives CDR1 MNHEY, CDR2 SVGAGI. V lost 6 bases, J lost 3 bases, and 5 bases stayed unmatched. The CDR3 runs to 15 residues. CDR3 sequence: CASRADRGLTDTQYF. The CDR3 DNA reads as TGTGCCAGCAGGGCGGACAGGGGGCTGACAGATACGCAGTATTTT.

The rearrangement joins TRBV19 to TRBJ2-1; 7 nucleotides align to TRBD2. The CDR3 is 11 amino acids. The germline V gene has CDR1 LNHDA and CDR2 SQIVND (reference sequence). V trimming: 7 bases; J trimming: 9 bases; junction bases outside the gene matches: 3. CDR3 protein: CASMGTIEQFF. The DNA of the CDR3 is TGTGCCAGTATGGGGACTATTGAGCAGTTCTTC.

V gene TRBV3-1 (or the pseudogene TRBV3-2) combines with J gene TRBJ2-5; D is possibly TRBD2 (6 bases). This CDR3 has 13 amino acids. Deletions cut 4 bases from V and 12 bases from J, with 18 bases between. Germline V gene data show CDR1 as LGHDT and CDR2 as YNNKEL (reference sequence). CDR3 protein: CASSLRGPSGEYF. The CDR3 bases are TGTGCCAGCAGCCTCCGAGGACCCTCGGGGGAGTACTTC.

The chain is built from TRBV19 and TRBJ1-4; the D is unclear. The V end was cut by 9 bases, the J end by 0 bases, with 11 bases between. This CDR3 is 14 amino acids long. Germline V gene lookup returns CDR1 LNHDA and CDR2 SQIVND (reference sequence). The CDR3 reads CASSREATNEKLFF. CDR3 DNA: TGTGCCAGCTCGAGAGAAGCAACTAATGAAAAACTGTTTTTT.

This chain uses TRBV14 with TRBJ1-1; the D gene is possibly TRBD1 (6 bases). V was cut by 4 bases and J by 1 base, with 13 bases left in between. The CDR3 consists of 15 residues. CDR1 and CDR2 from the germline V gene are SGHDN and FVKESK. CDR3: CASSLGGAWNTEAFF. As DNA, the CDR3 is TGTGCCAGCAGCCTTGGGGGCGCTTGGAACACTGAAGCTTTCTTT.

The rearrangement links TRBV10-3 to TRBJ2-3, with a weak D call TRBD1 (6 bases). There are 14 residues in the CDR3. Germline assignment: CDR1 ENHRY and CDR2 SYGVKD. Trimming removed 3 bases at V and 2 bases at J, with 9 bases between. CDR3 in amino acids: CAISEGQTTDTQYF. CDR3 in DNA: TGTGCCATCAGTGAAGGACAGACCACAGATACGCAGTATTTT.

The V and J genes are TRBV2 and TRBJ1-1; tentative D call: TRBD1 (6 bases). Germline V gene sequence: CDR1 SNHLY, CDR2 FYNNEI. CDR3 length: 15 amino acids. The germline V and J ends were trimmed by 6 bases and 1 base, with 15 bases remaining between them. In DNA form, the CDR3 reads TGTGCCAGCAGGTTTGCCGGGACAACGAACACTGAAGCTTTCTTT. This codes for CASRFAGTTNTEAFF.

The chain has TRBV9 and TRBJ2-2; D is possibly TRBD2 (6 bases). The V end lost 4 bases, the J end lost 5 bases, and 15 bases lay between the germline ends. From germline, CDR1 is SGDLS and CDR2 YYNGEE. CDR3 length equals 15 residues. CDR3 amino acids: CASSPRGLSTGELFF. The CDR3 DNA reads TGTGCCAGCAGCCCCCGGGGACTCAGTACCGGGGAGCTGTTTTTT.

The chain couples TRBV19 to TRBJ1-1; D uncertain. The germline V gene has CDR1 LNHDA and CDR2 SQIVND (reference sequence). The CDR3 runs to 14 residues. Deletions cut 0 bases from V and 1 base from J, with 6 bases between. The CDR3 region has the DNA TGTGCCAGTAGTATAGACCCCCGGAACACTGAAGCTTTCTTT. Translated, it gives CASSIDPRNTEAFF.

The rearrangement links TRBV7-2 to TRBJ1-4; D unclear. This CDR3 spans 15 amino acids. V was cut by 3 bases and J by 5 bases, with 13 bases left in between. The germline V gene has CDR1 SGHTA and CDR2 FQGNSA. In nucleotides, the CDR3 is TGTGCCAGCAGCTTCTCCTTGGTGGAGAATGAAAAACTGTTTTTT. It is translated as CASSFSLVENEKLFF.